These 10 T cell receptor beta chains share one sample of origin, sequenced in a study of follicular helper T cells after annual influenza vaccination. The time point was: 2015-2016 season, pre-vaccination. Sequencing used immunoSEQ multiplex PCR; TCRdb keeps in-frame clones, though not all of them. This repertoire shows around 9,600 clones, 82% found once; its top ten account for 1.5% to 1.7%. Sequencing was performed on CXCR5+ CD38- circulating T follicular helper cells from blood, taken on the day of influenza vaccination. Subset of the sample: circulating Tfh, non-naive CD4+CXCR5+PD-1+ (ICOS+CD38+ or ICOS-CD38-). These receptor sequences come from an adult who received the influenza vaccine.

This clone appeared a few times. V is TRBV5-4 and J is TRBJ2-1; 16 nucleotides match TRBD2. The CDR3 has 18 amino acids. The V segment lost 5 bases and the J segment 7 bases; nucleotides outside the gene matches: 12. CDR1 and CDR2 from the germline V gene are SGHNT and YYREEE (reference sequence). CDR3 sequence reads: CASSPGTSGRAMFNEQFF. CDR3 bases: TGTGCCAGCAGTCCAGGGACTAGCGGGAGGGCCATGTTTAATGAGCAGTTCTTC.

The chain recombines TRBV18 with TRBJ2-7; no definite D call. This CDR3 region has 13 residues. Trimming shortened V by 6 bases and J by 2 bases, and 11 bases separated the two germline ends. Germline assignment: CDR1 KGHSH and CDR2 LQKENI. The CDR3 spells CASSPFSPYEQYF. CDR3 DNA: TGTGCCAGCTCTCCCTTCAGTCCCTACGAGCAGTACTTC. Full variable domain (missing parts from reference TRBV18 and TRBJ2-7): NAGVMQNPRHLVRRRGQEARLRCSPMKGHSHVYWYRQLPEEGLKFMVYLQKENIIDESGMPKERFSAEFPKEGPSILRIQQVVRGDSAAYFCASSPFSPYEQYFGPGTRLTVT.

This clone was counted a single time. V usage is TRBV2 and J usage is TRBJ2-1; 7 nucleotides line up with TRBD1. Germline-derived CDR1 and CDR2 are SNHLY and FYNNEI. J was trimmed by 5 bases and V by 8 bases; bases with no gene match: 9. The CDR3 contains 14 residues. As DNA, the CDR3 is TGTGCCAGCCTCCCCGACAGGGAAAACAATGAGCAGTTCTTC. Residues: CASLPDRENNEQFF.

The CDR3 sequence is CASSSTGTGGGETQYF. The CDR3 nucleotides are TGTGCCAGCAGCTCGACCGGGACAGGGGGCGGAGAGACCCAGTACTTC. The chain couples TRBV28 to TRBJ2-5; TRBD1 agrees at 12 bases. This CDR3 spans 16 amino acids. The germline V gene encodes CDR1 MDHEN and CDR2 SYDVKM. Unmatched junction bases numbered 9, after V lost 6 bases and J lost 4 bases.

The chain employs TRBV2 and TRBJ2-5; TRBD2 is a possible D gene (5 bases). Trimming removed 5 bases at V and 4 bases at J, with 11 bases between. Germline CDR1 and CDR2: SNHLY and FYNNEI. The CDR3 is 13 residues long. The CDR3 DNA follows: TGTGCCAGCAGTACAATAGGGAGAGAGACCCAGTACTTC. It yields the protein CASSTIGRETQYF.

V is TRBV14 and J is TRBJ1-1; 8 positions match TRBD1. Trimming cost V 4 bases and J 0 bases; bases outside gene matches: 7. The CDR3 totals 16 residues. Per the germline V gene, CDR1 is SGHDN and CDR2 is FVKESK. The chain's CDR3 is CASSRRQGRVNTEAFF. CDR3 DNA: TGTGCCAGCAGCCGCCGACAGGGGAGAGTGAACACTGAAGCTTTCTTT.

The chain uses TRBV4-1 and TRBJ1-2, with D maybe TRBD1 (5 bases). The CDR3 extends over 15 amino acids. V lost 0 bases and J 5 bases, leaving 13 bases between the germline ends. Germline values: CDR1 MGHRA, CDR2 YSYEKL. The DNA of the CDR3 is TGCGCCAGCAGCCAAGATCGTGCGACAGAATATGGCTACACCTTC. As protein: CASSQDRATEYGYTF.

The rearrangement uses TRBV29-1 and TRBJ2-2; D is undetermined. The ends were cut back, 1 base at V and 6 bases at J, with 6 bases in the middle. The CDR3 runs to 12 residues. In germline, CDR1 is SQVTM, CDR2 ANQGSEA. CDR3 DNA: TGCAGCGTTGAAGTAGGGTCCGGGGAGCTGTTTTTT. It codes for CSVEVGSGELFF.

This rearrangement joins TRBV27 to TRBJ1-1; perhaps TRBD1 as D (6 bases). The V gene's germline CDR1 is MNHEY and CDR2 SMNVEV (reference sequence). Trimming took 4 bases from V and 4 from J, leaving 7 bases between them. The CDR3 contains 12 residues. The CDR3 bases are TGTGCCAGCAGTTCGGGGGCCACTGAAGCTTTCTTT. Translating it yields CASSSGATEAFF.

The J gene is TRBJ2-3, the V gene TRBV19; unclear D gene. The CDR3 length is 14 residues. The V and J ends lost 9 bases and 4 bases respectively, with 17 bases between them. The germline V gene encodes CDR1 LNHDA and CDR2 SQIVND (reference sequence). Here the CDR3 DNA reads TGTGCCAGCCAACTTGGGTGGCAGGCAGATACGCAGTATTTT. This translates into CASQLGWQADTQYF.